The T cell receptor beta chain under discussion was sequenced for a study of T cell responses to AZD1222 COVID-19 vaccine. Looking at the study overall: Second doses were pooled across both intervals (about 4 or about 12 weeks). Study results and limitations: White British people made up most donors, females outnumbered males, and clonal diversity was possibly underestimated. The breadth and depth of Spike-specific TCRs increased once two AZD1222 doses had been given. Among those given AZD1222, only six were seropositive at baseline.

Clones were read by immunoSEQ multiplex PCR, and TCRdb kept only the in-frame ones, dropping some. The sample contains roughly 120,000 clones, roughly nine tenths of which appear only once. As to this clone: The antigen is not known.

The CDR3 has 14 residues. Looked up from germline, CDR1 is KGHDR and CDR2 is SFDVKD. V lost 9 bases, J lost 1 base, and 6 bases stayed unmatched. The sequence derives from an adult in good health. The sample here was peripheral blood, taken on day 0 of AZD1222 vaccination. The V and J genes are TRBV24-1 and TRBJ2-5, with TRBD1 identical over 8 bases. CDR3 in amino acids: CATSTGGPQETQYF. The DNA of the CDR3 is TGTGCCACCTCAACAGGGGGGCCCCAAGAGACCCAGTACTTC.